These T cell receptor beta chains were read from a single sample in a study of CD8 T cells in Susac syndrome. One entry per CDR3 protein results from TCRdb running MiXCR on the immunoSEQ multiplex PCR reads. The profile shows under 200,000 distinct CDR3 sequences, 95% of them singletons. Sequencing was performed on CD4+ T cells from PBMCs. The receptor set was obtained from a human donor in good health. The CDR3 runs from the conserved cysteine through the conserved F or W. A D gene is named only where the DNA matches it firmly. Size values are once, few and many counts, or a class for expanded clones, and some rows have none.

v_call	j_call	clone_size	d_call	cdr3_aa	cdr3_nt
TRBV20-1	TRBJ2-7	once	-	CSASSTSSEQYF	TGCAGTGCTAGCTCCACTAGCTCCGAGCAGTACTTC
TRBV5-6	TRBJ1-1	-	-	CASSFNRVAFF	TGTGCCAGCAGCTTTAACAGGGTGGCTTTCTTT
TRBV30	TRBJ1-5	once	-	CAWRGPGGGNRPQHF	TGTGCCTGGAGAGGCCCCGGGGGGGGGAATAGGCCCCAGCATTTT
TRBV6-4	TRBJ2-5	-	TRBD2	CASSVTGGETQYF	TGTGCCAGCAGTGTCACGGGAGGAGAGACCCAGTACTTC
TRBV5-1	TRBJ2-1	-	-	CASSLGQPNEQFF	TGCGCCAGCAGCTTGGGACAACCCAATGAGCAGTTCTTC
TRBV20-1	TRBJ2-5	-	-	CSARVAGTETQYF	TGCAGTGCTAGAGTAGCTGGGACAGAGACCCAGTACTTC
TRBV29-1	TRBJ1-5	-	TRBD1	CSGGQGKDQPQHF	TGCAGCGGAGGACAGGGGAAGGATCAGCCCCAGCATTTT
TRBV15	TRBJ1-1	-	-	CATSSWRAASSTEAFF	TGTGCCACCAGCAGCTGGCGGGCAGCTAGTTCCACTGAAGCTTTCTTT
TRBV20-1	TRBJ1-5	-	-	CSASQLQQGPQHF	TGCAGTGCTAGTCAGCTTCAGCAGGGGCCCCAGCATTTT
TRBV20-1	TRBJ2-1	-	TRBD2	CSASNVLAGGFHEQFF	TGCAGTGCTAGTAACGTTCTTGCGGGAGGTTTCCATGAGCAGTTCTTC
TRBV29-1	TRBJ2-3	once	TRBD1	CSTASRTGGTDTQYF	TGCAGCACCGCCTCCCGGACAGGGGGAACAGATACGCAGTATTTT
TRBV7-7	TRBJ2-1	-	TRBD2	CASSLGGTSGANEQFF	TGTGCCAGCAGCTTAGGCGGGACTAGCGGGGCCAATGAGCAGTTCTTC
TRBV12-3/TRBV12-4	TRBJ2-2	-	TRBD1	CASSLRQGDTGELFF	TGTGCCAGCAGTTTAAGGCAGGGGGACACCGGGGAGCTGTTTTTT
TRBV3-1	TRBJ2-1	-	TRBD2	CASSPVSGNNEQFF	TGTGCCAGCAGCCCTGTGAGCGGGAACAATGAGCAGTTCTTC
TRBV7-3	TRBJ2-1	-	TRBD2	CASSSSGTSFDEQFF	TGTGCCAGCAGCTCATCCGGGACTAGCTTCGATGAGCAGTTCTTC
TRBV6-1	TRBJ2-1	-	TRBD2	CASSESTSSHNEQFF	TGTGCCAGCAGTGAATCGACTAGCAGCCACAATGAGCAGTTCTTC
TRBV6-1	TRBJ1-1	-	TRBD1	CASSSPDRQPLEAFF	TGTGCCAGCAGTTCCCCGGACAGGCAACCTCTTGAAGCTTTCTTT
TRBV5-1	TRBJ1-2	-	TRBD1	CASSLDRGDSGYTF	TGCGCCAGCAGCTTGGATAGGGGGGACAGCGGCTACACCTTC
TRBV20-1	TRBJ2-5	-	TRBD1	CSALTGQETQYF	TGCAGTGCCCTGACAGGGCAAGAGACCCAGTACTTC
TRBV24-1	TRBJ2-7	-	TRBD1	CATSAETGAEQYF	TGTGCCACCAGTGCCGAGACAGGGGCCGAGCAGTACTTC
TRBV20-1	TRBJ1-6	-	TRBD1	CSARPTDRMNSPLHF	TGCAGTGCTAGACCAACGGACAGGATGAATTCACCCCTCCACTTT
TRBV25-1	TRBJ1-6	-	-	CASSEYSGHNSPLHF	TGTGCCAGCAGTGAATATTCGGGACATAATTCACCCCTCCACTTT
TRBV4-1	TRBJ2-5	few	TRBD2	CASSQGLAETQYF	TGTGCCAGCAGCCAGGGACTAGCAGAGACCCAGTACTTC
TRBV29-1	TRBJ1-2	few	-	CSGGGANYGYTF	TGCAGCGGCGGGGGGGCGAACTATGGCTACACCTTC
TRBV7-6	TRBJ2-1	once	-	CASSLSPSHGQFF	TGTGCCAGCAGCTTAAGCCCTAGCCACGGGCAGTTCTTC
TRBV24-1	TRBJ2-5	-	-	CATKWETQYF	TGTGCCACCAAATGGGAGACCCAGTACTTC
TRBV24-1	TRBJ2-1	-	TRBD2	CATSDHRTSGFNEQFF	TGTGCCACCAGTGACCATCGGACTAGCGGGTTCAATGAGCAGTTCTTC
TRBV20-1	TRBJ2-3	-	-	CSAPPLGLSLITQYF	TGCAGTGCCCCGCCTCTGGGACTTTCACTTATTACGCAGTATTTT
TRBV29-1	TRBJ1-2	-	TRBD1	CSVIGQGYGYTF	TGCAGCGTGATAGGACAGGGCTATGGCTACACCTTC
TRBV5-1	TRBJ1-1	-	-	CASSPILNTEAFF	TGCGCCAGCAGCCCTATACTGAACACTGAAGCTTTCTTT
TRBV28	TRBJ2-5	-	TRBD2	CASSFRLAGVRETQYF	TGTGCCAGCAGTTTCCGTCTAGCGGGAGTAAGGGAGACCCAGTACTTC
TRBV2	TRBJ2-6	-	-	CASSEARGQISGANVLTF	TGTGCCAGCAGTGAAGCGCGGGGACAAATCTCTGGGGCCAACGTCCTGACTTTC
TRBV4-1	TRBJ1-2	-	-	CASSLDGRIGGYTF	TGCGCCAGCAGCCTGGACGGGAGGATAGGCGGCTACACCTTC
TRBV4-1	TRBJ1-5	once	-	CASSQDAAPAGQPQHF	TGCGCCAGCAGCCAAGATGCGGCACCGGCGGGTCAGCCCCAGCATTTT
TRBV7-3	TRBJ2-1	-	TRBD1	CASSQSPGGFMNHYEQFF	TGTGCCAGCAGCCAGTCACCAGGGGGCTTCATGAACCATTATGAGCAGTTCTTC
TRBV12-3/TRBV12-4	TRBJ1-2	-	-	CASSPRPYGYTF	TGTGCCAGCAGTCCTAGGCCCTATGGCTACACCTTC
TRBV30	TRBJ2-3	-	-	CAWKGPSTDTQYF	TGTGCCTGGAAGGGGCCGAGCACAGATACGCAGTATTTT
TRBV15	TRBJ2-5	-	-	CATSRVPGEGETQYF	TGTGCCACCAGCAGAGTTCCGGGAGAGGGGGAGACCCAGTACTTT
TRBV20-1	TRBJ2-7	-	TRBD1	CSARWDRTYEQYF	TGCAGTGCTAGATGGGACAGAACCTACGAGCAGTACTTC
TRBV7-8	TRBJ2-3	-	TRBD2	CASSLESGRADDTQYF	TGTGCCAGCAGCTTAGAGAGCGGGAGGGCCGATGATACGCAGTATTTT
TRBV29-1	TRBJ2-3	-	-	CSGRGTDTQYF	TGCAGCGGACGGGGTACAGATACGCAGTATTTT
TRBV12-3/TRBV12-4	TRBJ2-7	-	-	CASTITGPAEQYF	TGTGCCAGCACCATAACGGGTCCCGCCGAGCAGTACTTC
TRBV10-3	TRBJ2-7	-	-	CATTTDSTYEQYF	TGTGCCACCACGACGGATTCGACCTACGAGCAGTACTTC
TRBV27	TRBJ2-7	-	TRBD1	CASSPWQGAISYEQYF	TGTGCCAGCAGTCCTTGGCAGGGGGCCATCTCCTACGAGCAGTACTTC
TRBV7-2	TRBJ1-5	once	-	CASSLGVATLNQPQHF	TGTGCCAGCAGCTTAGGCGTAGCGACATTGAATCAGCCCCAGCATTTT
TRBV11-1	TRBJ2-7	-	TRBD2	CASSLEMLAGVNGPLSYEQYF	TGTGCCAGCAGCTTAGAGATGCTAGCGGGAGTCAATGGTCCCCTCTCCTACGAGCAGTACTTC
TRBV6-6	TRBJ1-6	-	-	CASSYREGNSPLHF	TGTGCCAGCAGTTACAGGGAAGGGAATTCACCCCTCCACTTT
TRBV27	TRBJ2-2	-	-	CASVRSGNTGELFF	TGTGCCAGCGTTAGGTCGGGGAACACCGGGGAGCTGTTTTTT
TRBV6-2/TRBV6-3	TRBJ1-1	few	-	CASSPTGTEAFF	TGTGCCAGCAGCCCTACCGGGACGGAAGCTTTCTTT
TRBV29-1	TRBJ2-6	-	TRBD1	CSARTGDGGANVLTF	TGCAGCGCCCGGACAGGCGACGGAGGGGCCAACGTCCTGACTTTC
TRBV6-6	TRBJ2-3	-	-	CASTLRAGITDTQYF	TGTGCCAGCACCTTACGGGCAGGAATTACAGATACGCAGTATTTT
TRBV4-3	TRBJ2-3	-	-	CASSQEGGLADTQYF	TGCGCCAGCAGCCAAGAGGGGGGTTTAGCAGATACGCAGTATTTT
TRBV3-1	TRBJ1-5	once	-	CASSPTIISNQPQHF	TGTGCCAGCAGCCCAACGATAATTAGCAATCAGCCCCAGCATTTT
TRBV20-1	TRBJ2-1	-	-	CSAAGTNEQFF	TGCAGTGCTGCCGGGACGAATGAGCAGTTCTTC
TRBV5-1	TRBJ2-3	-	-	CATSPSGGRTDTQYF	TGCGCCACCTCACCGTCTGGGGGTCGCACAGATACGCAGTATTTT
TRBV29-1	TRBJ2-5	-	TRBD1	CSVLPRDRGETQYF	TGCAGCGTTTTACCCCGGGACAGGGGGGAGACCCAGTACTTC
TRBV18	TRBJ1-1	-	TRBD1	CASSPSWDRGEAFF	TGTGCCAGCTCACCAAGCTGGGACAGGGGTGAAGCTTTCTTT
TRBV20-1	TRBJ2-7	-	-	CSARGQAYEQYF	TGCAGTGCCCGGGGGCAAGCCTACGAGCAGTACTTC
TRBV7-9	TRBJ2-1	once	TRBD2	CASTKTRGGRGYNEQFF	TGTGCCAGCACCAAAACTCGCGGGGGAAGGGGTTACAATGAGCAGTTCTTC
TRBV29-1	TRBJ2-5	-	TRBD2	CSVVPGLQETQYF	TGCAGCGTCGTACCGGGACTACAAGAGACCCAGTACTTC